This TCR beta chain came from a study of shared clonotypes between healthy human individuals. The wider study: Ranging from 18 to 49 in age, donors were two women and a few men.

General study results and limits: Shared clonotypes across all four donors exceeded non-shared ones in generation probability.

Donors, healthy HIV-negative adults, lacked recent acute infections or vaccinations. A CD45RA-negative memory subset and a CD45RA+ naive subset were separated from the CD4+ cells. Concerning this clone: Antigen: not known.

The CDR3 consists of 16 residues. Per germline, CDR1 MNHEY and CDR2 SVGAGI. V dropped 2 bases and J dropped 7; count of bases not matched to a gene: 11. Only in-frame clones appear in the TCRdb table, and some are missing; sequencing was by immunoSEQ multiplex PCR. The sample consists of over 850,000 clones, about 84% of them appearing once. The rearrangement links TRBV6-5 to TRBJ2-1; 7 bases fit TRBD2. The receptor's source is a man between 18 and 29 years old in good health. Some clones in this sample may be carry-over from other donors' samples. The material sequenced was memory CD4+ T cells from PBMCs. Subset here: CD45RA-negative fraction. Written as DNA, the CDR3 is TGTGCCAGCAGTTACGGCCCGGGACTAAGTCGGAATGAGCAGTTCTTC. This translates into CASSYGPGLSRNEQFF.